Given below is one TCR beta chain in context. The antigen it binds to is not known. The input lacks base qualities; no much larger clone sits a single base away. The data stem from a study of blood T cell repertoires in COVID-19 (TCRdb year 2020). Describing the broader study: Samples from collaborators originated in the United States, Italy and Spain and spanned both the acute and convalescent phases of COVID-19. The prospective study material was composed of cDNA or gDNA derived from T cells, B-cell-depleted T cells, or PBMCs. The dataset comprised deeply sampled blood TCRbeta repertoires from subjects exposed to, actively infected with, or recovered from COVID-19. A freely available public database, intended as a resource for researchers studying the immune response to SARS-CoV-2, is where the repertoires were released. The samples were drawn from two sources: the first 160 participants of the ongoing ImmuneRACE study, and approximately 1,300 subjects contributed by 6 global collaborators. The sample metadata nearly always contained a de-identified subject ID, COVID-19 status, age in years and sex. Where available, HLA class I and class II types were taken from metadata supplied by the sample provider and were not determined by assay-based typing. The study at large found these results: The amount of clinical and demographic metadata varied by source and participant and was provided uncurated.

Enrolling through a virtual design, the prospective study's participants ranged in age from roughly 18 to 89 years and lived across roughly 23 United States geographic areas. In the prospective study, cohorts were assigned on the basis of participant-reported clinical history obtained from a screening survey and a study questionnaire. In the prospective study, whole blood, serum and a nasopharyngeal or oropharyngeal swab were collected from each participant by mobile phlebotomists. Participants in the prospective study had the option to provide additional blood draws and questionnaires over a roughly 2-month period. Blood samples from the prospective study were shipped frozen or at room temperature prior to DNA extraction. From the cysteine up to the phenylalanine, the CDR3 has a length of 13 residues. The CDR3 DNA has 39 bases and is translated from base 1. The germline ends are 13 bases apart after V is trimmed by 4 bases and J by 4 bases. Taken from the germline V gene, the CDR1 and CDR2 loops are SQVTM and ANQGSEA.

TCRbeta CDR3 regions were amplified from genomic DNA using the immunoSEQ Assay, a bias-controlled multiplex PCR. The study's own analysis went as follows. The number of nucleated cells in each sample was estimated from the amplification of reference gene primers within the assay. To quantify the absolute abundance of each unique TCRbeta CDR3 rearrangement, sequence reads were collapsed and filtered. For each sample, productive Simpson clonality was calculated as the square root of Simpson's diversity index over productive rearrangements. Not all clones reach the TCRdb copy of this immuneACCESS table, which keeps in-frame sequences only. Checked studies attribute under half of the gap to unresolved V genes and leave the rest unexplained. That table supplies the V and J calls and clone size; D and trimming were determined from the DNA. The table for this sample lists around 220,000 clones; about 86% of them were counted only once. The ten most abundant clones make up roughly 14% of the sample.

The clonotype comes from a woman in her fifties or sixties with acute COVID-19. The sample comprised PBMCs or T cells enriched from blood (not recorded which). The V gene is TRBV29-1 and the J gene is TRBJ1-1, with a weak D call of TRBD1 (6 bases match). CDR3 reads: CSVVGQWVTEAFF. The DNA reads TGCAGCGTTGTCGGACAGTGGGTCACTGAAGCTTTCTTT. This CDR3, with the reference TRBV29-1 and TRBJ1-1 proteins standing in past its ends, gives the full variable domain SAVISQKPSRDICQRGTSLTIQCQVDSQVTMMFWYRQQPGQSLTLIATANQGSEATYESGFVIDKFPISRPNLTFSTLTVSNMSPEDSSIYLCSVVGQWVTEAFFGQGTRLTVV.